The 20 T cell receptor beta chains listed next were all sequenced from one sample in a study of T cells in Graves' hyperthyroidism and ophthalmopathy. TCR beta CDR3 regions were amplified from RNA transcripts. First-round RT-PCR targeting the TCR CDR3 was performed with the HTBI primer set. TCRdb re-derived calls from the multiplex PCR reads in MiXCR, one entry per CDR3 protein. The sample holds over 550,000 distinct CDR3 sequences, 15% to 20% seen once. The sample comprised blood. Receptors originate from a woman between 18 and 29 years old with Graves' hyperthyroidism.

This clonotype was recorded a few times. The CDR3 spells CASSLPPQQGPTEAFF. In nucleotides, the CDR3 is TGTGCCAGCAGCTTACCCCCCCAACAAGGTCCCACTGAAGCTTTCTTT. V and J are TRBV7-6 and TRBJ1-1; no clear D gene. The CDR3 length is 16 residues. The germline V gene encodes CDR1 SGHVS and CDR2 FNYEAQ. With 2 bases removed from V and 4 bases from J, the gap between germline ends came to 17 bases.

This clonotype was detected ten times or more. V and J are TRBV2 and TRBJ2-1; D perhaps matches TRBD2 (5 bases). This CDR3 has 14 amino acids. V dropped 6 bases and J dropped 5 bases, with 14 bases sitting between them. The V gene's germline CDR1 is SNHLY and CDR2 FYNNEI. The CDR3 sequence: CASSQREHNNEQFF. In nucleotides, the CDR3 is TGTGCCAGCAGCCAAAGGGAGCACAACAATGAGCAGTTCTTC.

There are many counts of this clonotype. The gene calls are TRBV7-8 and TRBJ1-2, with 8 bases lining up with TRBD1. V gave up 5 bases and J gave up 8 bases; unmatched junction bases: 7. The CDR3 loop spans 13 amino acids. Germline V gives CDR1 SGHVS, CDR2 FQNEAQ. For the CDR3, the DNA is TGTGCCAGCAGCAGACAGGGGCCCACGGGCTACACCTTC. It yields the protein CASSRQGPTGYTF.

This clonotype was seen a handful of times. The rearrangement uses TRBV4-2 and TRBJ2-5; 7 nucleotides match TRBD2. CDR3 length: 18 residues. Germline CDR1 and CDR2: LGHNA and YNFKEQ. After removal of 0 bases from V and 1 base from J, the junction contained 11 bases not matched to a gene. This chain's CDR3 is CASSQEMRAGRAQETQYF. In DNA form, the CDR3 reads TGTGCCAGCAGCCAAGAGATGAGGGCAGGGAGGGCCCAAGAGACCCAGTACTTC.

This clonotype was picked up a small number of times. The chain employs TRBV29-1 and TRBJ2-7, with TRBD2 matching 8 bases. V lost 3 bases, J lost 5 bases, and 9 bases stayed unmatched. CDR3 size: 14 residues. Germline V lookup: CDR1 SQVTM, CDR2 ANQGSEA. The CDR3 region has the DNA TGCAGCGTTGAGGCGGCGGGAGGAAATAACGAGCAGTACTTC. It encodes CSVEAAGGNNEQYF.

This clonotype showed up just a few times. The chain uses TRBV29-1 and TRBJ2-7; 9 bases are shared with TRBD2. Germline CDR1 reads SQVTM; CDR2 reads ANQGSEA. The CDR3 has 14 amino acids. V shed 5 bases, J shed 2 bases, and the junction held 7 bases outside the gene matches. The CDR3 nucleotides read TGCAGCGTTAAGACTAGCGGTAAACCCTACGAGCAGTACTTC. Translated, it gives CSVKTSGKPYEQYF.

This clonotype has just a few counts. The chain combines TRBV5-1 with TRBJ2-4; TRBD1 agrees at 10 bases. The CDR3 covers 17 residues. With 4 bases clipped from V and 2 bases from J, the junction kept 9 bases outside the gene matches. The germline gives CDR1 SGHRS, CDR2 YFSETQ. The CDR3 loop reads CASSAATGGDPKNIQYF. CDR3 in DNA: TGCGCCAGCAGCGCCGCGACAGGGGGCGATCCCAAAAACATTCAGTACTTC.

The table lists this clonotype with many counts. DNA of the CDR3: TGCGCCAGCAGCCCCGAAGGCAGGGGCGATGAGCAGTTCTTC. Translated, it gives CASSPEGRGDEQFF. The gene calls are TRBV5-1 and TRBJ2-1; the D gene is possibly TRBD1 (6 bases). Trimming removed 4 bases at V and 8 bases at J, with 16 bases between. CDR1 is SGHRS and CDR2 is YFSETQ in the germline V gene. This CDR3 comprises 14 residues.

This clonotype occurred a few times. The chain combines TRBV10-3 with TRBJ1-2; weak D call: TRBD1 (6 bases). The V end was cut by 2 bases, the J end by 4 bases, with 11 bases between. CDR3 size: 14 residues. CDR1 is ENHRY and CDR2 is SYGVKD in the germline V gene. The chain's CDR3 is CAISEDRIFYGYTF. The DNA for the CDR3 is TGTGCCATCAGTGAGGACAGGATTTTCTATGGCTACACCTTC.

This clonotype was counted many times. The V call is TRBV24-1, the J call TRBJ2-3, with 13 positions matching TRBD2. Germline V gives CDR1 KGHDR, CDR2 SFDVKD. This CDR3 contains 15 residues. V lost 7 bases and J lost 7; bases outside the gene matches: 7. The CDR3 sequence: CATSPSLAGGNTQYF. The CDR3 coding sequence is TGTGCCACCAGCCCTTCACTAGCGGGAGGGAATACGCAGTATTTT.

This clonotype was seen at least ten times. The chain has TRBV3-1 and TRBJ2-1; maybe TRBD2 (5 bases). The CDR3 runs to 15 residues. CDR1 and CDR2 from the germline V gene are LGHDT and YNNKEL (reference sequence). Trimming cost V 2 bases and J 3 bases, with 11 bases left between them. The CDR3 is CASSQQRTFYNEQFF. CDR3 sequence (DNA): TGTGCCAGCAGCCAACAGCGGACCTTCTACAATGAGCAGTTCTTC.

This clonotype has at least ten counts. The chain uses TRBV20-1 and TRBJ2-1; TRBD2 aligns across 10 bases. In germline, CDR1 is DFQATT, CDR2 SNEGSKA (reference sequence). The trim removed 5 bases at V and 0 bases at J, leaving 1 base unmatched. CDR3 length: 14 amino acids. The CDR3 reads CSAASGSSYNEQFF. In nucleotides, the CDR3 is TGCAGTGCTGCTAGCGGGAGCTCCTACAATGAGCAGTTCTTC.

The chain links TRBV4-1 to TRBJ2-4; D ambiguous. V was shortened by 2 bases and J by 0 bases, with 11 bases between the two germline ends. The CDR3 covers 16 residues. Germline CDR1 is MGHRA and CDR2 is YSYEKL. CDR3 sequence reads: CASSQPARLAKNIQYF. CDR3 sequence (DNA): TGCGCCAGCAGCCAACCCGCCCGACTAGCCAAAAACATTCAGTACTTC.

At least ten counts were recorded for this clonotype. J is TRBJ1-4 and V is TRBV7-2, with D possibly TRBD1 on 5 matching bases. The germline V gene has CDR1 SGHTA and CDR2 FQGNSA. There are 14 residues in the CDR3. V was trimmed by 2 bases and J by 4 bases, leaving 8 bases between them. The chain's CDR3 is CASSLNRSNEKLFF. The DNA of the CDR3 is TGTGCCAGCAGCTTAAACAGGAGTAATGAAAAACTGTTTTTT.

The V gene is TRBV10-3, the J gene TRBJ2-5, with 11 bases identical to TRBD2. This CDR3 is built from 15 residues. Germline CDR1 and CDR2: ENHRY and SYGVKD. The J segment lost 2 bases and the V segment lost 10 bases, leaving 9 bases of the junction unmatched. CDR3 in DNA: TGTGCCACCCGACTAGCGGGACCTCTTCAAGAGACCCAGTACTTC. Amino acids: CATRLAGPLQETQYF.

The chain joins TRBV19 to TRBJ1-5; maybe TRBD1 (5 bases). The V and J ends lost 3 bases and 0 bases respectively, with 21 bases between them. The germline V gene has CDR1 LNHDA and CDR2 SQIVND (reference sequence). This CDR3 is 19 amino acids long. The CDR3 reads CASSIRVRAVDYSNQPQHF. The CDR3 nucleotides read TGTGCCAGTAGTATTAGGGTCAGGGCCGTCGATTATAGCAATCAGCCCCAGCATTTT. The full variable domain, completed using reference TRBV19 and TRBJ1-5, is DGGITQSPKYLFRKEGQNVTLSCEQNLNHDAMYWYRQDPGQGLRLIYYSQIVNDFQKGDIAEGYSVSREKKESFPLTVTSAQKNPTAFYLCASSIRVRAVDYSNQPQHFGDGTRLSIL.

Regarding this clonotype: This may stem from a read error, because a much larger clone lies one nucleotide away. V gene TRBV10-3 combines with J gene TRBJ2-5, with 7 positions matching TRBD2. The CDR3 runs 13 residues. In germline, CDR1 is ENHRY, CDR2 SYGVKD. V gave up 6 bases and J gave up 1 base; unmatched junction bases: 2. Here the CDR3 DNA reads TGTGCCATCAGGCTAGCGGTCCAAGAGACCCAGTACTTC. Translated, it gives CAIRLAVQETQYF.

The table lists this clonotype with a few counts. The CDR3 nucleotides are TGTGCCAGCAGCTTAGACGCCTATGGCTACACCTTC. Its protein product is CASSLDAYGYTF. V usage is TRBV7-9 and J usage is TRBJ1-2; D not certain. The germline V gene has CDR1 SEHNR and CDR2 FQNEAQ (reference sequence). Trimming removed 1 base at V and 4 bases at J, with 4 bases between. The CDR3 consists of 12 residues.

This clonotype was observed at least ten times. V and J are TRBV7-2 and TRBJ2-5; possible D gene TRBD2, 6 bases. Trimming pared 1 base from V and 1 base from J, leaving 10 bases between. From germline, CDR1 is SGHTA and CDR2 FQGNSA. The CDR3 loop spans 15 amino acids. For the CDR3, the DNA is TGTGCCAGCAGCTTAGTTGCGGGGTTCCAAGAGACCCAGTACTTC. It codes for CASSLVAGFQETQYF.

Notes on this clonotype: A single base separates this from a much larger clone, so it may be a read error. CDR3 in amino acids: CASSEVYGYTF. The CDR3 DNA is TGTGCCAGCAGTGAAGTCTATGGCTACACCTTC. The chain uses TRBV25-1 and TRBJ1-2; D is ambiguous. The germline CDR1 and CDR2 sequences are MGHDK and SYGVNS. This CDR3 has 11 residues. V shed 2 bases and J shed 4 bases, with 2 bases lying between them.